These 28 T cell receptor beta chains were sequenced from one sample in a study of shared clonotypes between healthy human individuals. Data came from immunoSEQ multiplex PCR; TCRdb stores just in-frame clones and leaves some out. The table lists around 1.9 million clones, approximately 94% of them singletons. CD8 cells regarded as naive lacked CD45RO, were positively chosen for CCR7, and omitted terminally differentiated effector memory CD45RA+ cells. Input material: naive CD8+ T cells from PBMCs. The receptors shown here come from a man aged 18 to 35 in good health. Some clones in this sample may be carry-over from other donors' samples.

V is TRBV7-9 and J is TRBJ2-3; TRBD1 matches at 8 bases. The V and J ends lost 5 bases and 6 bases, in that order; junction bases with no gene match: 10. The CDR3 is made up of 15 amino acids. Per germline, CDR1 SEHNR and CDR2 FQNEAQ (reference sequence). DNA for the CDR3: TGTGCCAGCAGCGGAGGACAGGGCTCCTTGGATACGCAGTATTTT. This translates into CASSGGQGSLDTQYF. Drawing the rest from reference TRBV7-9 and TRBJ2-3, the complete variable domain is DTGVSQNPRHKITKRGQNVTFRCDPISEHNRLYWYRQTLGQGPEFLTYFQNEAQLEKSRLLSDRFSAERPKGSFSTLEIQRTEQGDSAMYLCASSGGQGSLDTQYFGPGTRLTVL.

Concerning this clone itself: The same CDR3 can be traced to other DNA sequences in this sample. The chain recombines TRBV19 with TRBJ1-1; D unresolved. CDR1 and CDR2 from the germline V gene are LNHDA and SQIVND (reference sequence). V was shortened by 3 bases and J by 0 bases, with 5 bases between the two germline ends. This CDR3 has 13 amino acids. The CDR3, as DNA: TGTGCCAGTAGTATCAGCGTGAACACTGAAGCTTTCTTT. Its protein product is CASSISVNTEAFF.

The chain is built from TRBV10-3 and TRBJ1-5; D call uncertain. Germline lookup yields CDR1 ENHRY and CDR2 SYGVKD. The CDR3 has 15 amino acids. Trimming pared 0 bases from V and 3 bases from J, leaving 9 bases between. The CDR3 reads CAISESTADNQPQHF. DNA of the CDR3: TGTGCCATCAGTGAGTCGACGGCTGACAATCAGCCCCAGCATTTT.

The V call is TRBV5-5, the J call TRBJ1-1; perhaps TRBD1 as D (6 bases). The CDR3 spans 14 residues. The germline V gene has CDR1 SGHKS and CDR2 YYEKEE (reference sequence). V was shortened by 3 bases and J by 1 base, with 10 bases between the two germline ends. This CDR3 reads CASSWETGNTEAFF. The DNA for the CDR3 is TGTGCCAGCAGCTGGGAGACAGGGAACACTGAAGCTTTCTTT.

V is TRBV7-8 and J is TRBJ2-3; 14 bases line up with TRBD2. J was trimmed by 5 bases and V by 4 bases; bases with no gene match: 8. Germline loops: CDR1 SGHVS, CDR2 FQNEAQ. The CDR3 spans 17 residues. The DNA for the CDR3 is TGTGCCAGCAGCTGGAGACCGGGACTAGCGGGAGAAGATACGCAGTATTTT. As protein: CASSWRPGLAGEDTQYF.

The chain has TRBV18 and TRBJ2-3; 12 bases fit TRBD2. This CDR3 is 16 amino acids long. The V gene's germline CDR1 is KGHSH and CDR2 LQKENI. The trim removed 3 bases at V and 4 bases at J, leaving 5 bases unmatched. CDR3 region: CASSPPTSGSADTQYF. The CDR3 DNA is TGTGCCAGCTCACCTCCGACTAGCGGGAGCGCAGATACGCAGTATTTT.

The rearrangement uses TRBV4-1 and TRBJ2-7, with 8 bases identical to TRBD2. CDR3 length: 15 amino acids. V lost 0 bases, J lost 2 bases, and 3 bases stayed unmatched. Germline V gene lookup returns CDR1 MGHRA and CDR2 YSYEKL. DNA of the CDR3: TGCGCCAGCAGCCAAGATTGGACTAGCACCTACGAGCAGTACTTC. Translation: CASSQDWTSTYEQYF.

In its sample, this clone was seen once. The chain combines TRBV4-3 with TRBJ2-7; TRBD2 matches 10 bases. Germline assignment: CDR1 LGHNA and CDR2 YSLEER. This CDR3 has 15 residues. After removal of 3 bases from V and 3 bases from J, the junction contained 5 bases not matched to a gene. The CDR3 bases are TGCGCCAGCAGCCACAAAAGGACTAGCGGCTACGAGCAGTACTTC. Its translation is CASSHKRTSGYEQYF.

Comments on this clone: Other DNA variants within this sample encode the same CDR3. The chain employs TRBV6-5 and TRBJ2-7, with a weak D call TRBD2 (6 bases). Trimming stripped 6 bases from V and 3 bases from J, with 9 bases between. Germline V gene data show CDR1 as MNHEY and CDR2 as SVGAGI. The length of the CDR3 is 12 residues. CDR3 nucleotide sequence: TGTGCCAGCAGCTTTAGCGGCTACGAGCAGTACTTC. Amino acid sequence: CASSFSGYEQYF.

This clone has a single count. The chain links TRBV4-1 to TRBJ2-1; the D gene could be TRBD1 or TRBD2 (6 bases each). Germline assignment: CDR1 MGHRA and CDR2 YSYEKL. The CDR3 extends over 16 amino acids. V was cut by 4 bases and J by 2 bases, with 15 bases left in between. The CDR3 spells CASSRRGGPAYNEQFF. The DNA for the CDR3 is TGCGCCAGCAGCCGGCGAGGGGGGCCAGCCTACAATGAGCAGTTCTTC.

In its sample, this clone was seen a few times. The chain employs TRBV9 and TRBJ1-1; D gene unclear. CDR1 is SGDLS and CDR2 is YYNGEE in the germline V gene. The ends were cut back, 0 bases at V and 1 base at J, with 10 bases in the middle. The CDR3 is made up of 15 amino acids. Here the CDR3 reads CASSVDKGSNTEAFF. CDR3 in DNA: TGTGCCAGCAGCGTAGACAAGGGTTCGAACACTGAAGCTTTCTTT.

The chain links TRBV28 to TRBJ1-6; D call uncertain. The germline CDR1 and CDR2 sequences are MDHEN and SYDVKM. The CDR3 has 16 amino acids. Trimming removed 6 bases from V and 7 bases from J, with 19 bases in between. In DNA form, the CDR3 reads TGTGCCAGCAGCACCACAAACGAGGTTCGGAATTCACCCCTCCACTTT. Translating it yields CASSTTNEVRNSPLHF.

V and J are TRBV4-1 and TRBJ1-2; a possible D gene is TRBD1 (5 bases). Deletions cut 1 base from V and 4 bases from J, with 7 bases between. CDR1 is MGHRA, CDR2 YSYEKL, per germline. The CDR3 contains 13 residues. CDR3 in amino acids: CASSQGGTYGYTF. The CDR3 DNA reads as TGCGCCAGCAGCCAAGGGGGGACCTATGGCTACACCTTC.

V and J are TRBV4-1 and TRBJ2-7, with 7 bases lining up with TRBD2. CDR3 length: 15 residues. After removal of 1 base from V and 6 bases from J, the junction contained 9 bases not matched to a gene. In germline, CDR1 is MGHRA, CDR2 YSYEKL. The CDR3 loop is CASSQVLAVGSEQYF. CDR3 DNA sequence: TGCGCCAGCAGCCAAGTGCTAGCGGTGGGTTCCGAGCAGTACTTC.

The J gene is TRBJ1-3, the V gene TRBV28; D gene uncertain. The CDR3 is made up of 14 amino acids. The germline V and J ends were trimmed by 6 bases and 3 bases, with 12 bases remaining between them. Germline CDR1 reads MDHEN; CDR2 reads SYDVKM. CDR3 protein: CASRFEAYGNTIYF. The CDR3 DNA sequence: TGTGCCAGCAGATTCGAGGCCTATGGAAACACCATATATTTT.

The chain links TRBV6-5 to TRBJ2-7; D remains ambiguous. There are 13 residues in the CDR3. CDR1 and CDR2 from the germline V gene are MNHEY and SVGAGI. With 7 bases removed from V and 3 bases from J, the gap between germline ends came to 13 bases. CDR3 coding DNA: TGTGCCAGCATAGGTCCCCCCAACTACGAGCAGTACTTC. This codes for CASIGPPNYEQYF.

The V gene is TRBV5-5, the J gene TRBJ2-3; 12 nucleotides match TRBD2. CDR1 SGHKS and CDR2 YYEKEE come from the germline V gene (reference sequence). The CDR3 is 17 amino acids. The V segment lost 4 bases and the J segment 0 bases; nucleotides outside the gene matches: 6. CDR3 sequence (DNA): TGTGCCAGCAGCGAGGGACTAGCGGGCCTAAGCACAGATACGCAGTATTTT. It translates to CASSEGLAGLSTDTQYF.

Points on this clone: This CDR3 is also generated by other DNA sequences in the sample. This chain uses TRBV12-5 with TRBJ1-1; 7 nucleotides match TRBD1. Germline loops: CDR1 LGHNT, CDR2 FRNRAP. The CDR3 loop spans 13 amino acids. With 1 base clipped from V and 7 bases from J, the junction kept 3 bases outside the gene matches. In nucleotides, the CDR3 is TGTGCTAGTGGTTTGGACCGGGACAGTGAAGCTTTCTTT. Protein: CASGLDRDSEAFF. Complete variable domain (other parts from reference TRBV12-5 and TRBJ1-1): DARVTQTPRHKVTEMGQEVTMRCQPILGHNTVFWYRQTMMQGLELLAYFRNRAPLDDSGMPKDRFSAEMPDATLATLKIQPSEPRDSAVYFCASGLDRDSEAFFGQGTRLTVV.

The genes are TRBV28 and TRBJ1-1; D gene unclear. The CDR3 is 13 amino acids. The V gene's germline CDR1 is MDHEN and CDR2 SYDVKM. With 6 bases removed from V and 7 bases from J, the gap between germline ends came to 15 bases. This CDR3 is CASREGLWLEAFF. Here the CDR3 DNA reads TGTGCCAGCAGGGAGGGCCTTTGGCTTGAAGCTTTCTTT.

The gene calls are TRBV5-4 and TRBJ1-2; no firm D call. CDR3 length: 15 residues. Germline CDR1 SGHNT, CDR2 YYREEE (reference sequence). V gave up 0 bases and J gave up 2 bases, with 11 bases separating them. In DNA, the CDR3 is TGTGCCAGCAGCTTGGTAGCGCCAGACAACTATGGCTACACCTTC. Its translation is CASSLVAPDNYGYTF. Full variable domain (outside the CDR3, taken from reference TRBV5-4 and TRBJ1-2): ETGVTQSPTHLIKTRGQQVTLRCSSQSGHNTVSWYQQALGQGPQFIFQYYREEENGRGNFPPRFSGLQFPNYSSELNVNALELDDSALYLCASSLVAPDNYGYTFGSGTRLTVV.

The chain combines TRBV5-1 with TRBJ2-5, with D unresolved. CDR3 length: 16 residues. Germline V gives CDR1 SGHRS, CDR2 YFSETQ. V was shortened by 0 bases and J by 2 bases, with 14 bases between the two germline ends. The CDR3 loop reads CASSLGEWLAQETQYF. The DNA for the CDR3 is TGCGCCAGCAGCTTGGGAGAGTGGTTGGCTCAAGAGACCCAGTACTTC.

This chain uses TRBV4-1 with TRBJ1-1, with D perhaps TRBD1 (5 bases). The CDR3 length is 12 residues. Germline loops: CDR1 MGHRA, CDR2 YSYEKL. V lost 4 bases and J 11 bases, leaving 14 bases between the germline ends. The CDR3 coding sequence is TGCGCCAGCAGCCGGTCGGGGGAGGGGGCTTTCTTT. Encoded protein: CASSRSGEGAFF.

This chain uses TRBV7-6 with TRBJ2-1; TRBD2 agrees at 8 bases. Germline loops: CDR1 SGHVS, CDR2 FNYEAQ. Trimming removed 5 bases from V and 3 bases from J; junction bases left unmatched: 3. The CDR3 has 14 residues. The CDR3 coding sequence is TGTGCCAGCAGCGCCACTAGCGGCTACAATGAGCAGTTCTTC. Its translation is CASSATSGYNEQFF.

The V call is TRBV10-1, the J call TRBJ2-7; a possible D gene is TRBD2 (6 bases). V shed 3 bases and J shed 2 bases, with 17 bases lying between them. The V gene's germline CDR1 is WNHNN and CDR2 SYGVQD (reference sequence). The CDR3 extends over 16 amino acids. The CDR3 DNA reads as TGCGCCAGCAGTGACCACAGTCGGGAGCTTACCTACGAGCAGTACTTC. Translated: CASSDHSRELTYEQYF.

The CDR3 loop is CASSLDKLAGSPYNEQFF. CDR3 bases: TGCGCCAGCAGCTTGGATAAACTAGCGGGATCTCCGTACAATGAGCAGTTCTTC. V and J are TRBV5-1 and TRBJ2-1; 10 bases fit TRBD2. V lost 0 bases to trimming and J lost 4 bases; unmatched junction nucleotides: 10. Germline V lookup: CDR1 SGHRS, CDR2 YFSETQ. The CDR3 extends over 18 amino acids.

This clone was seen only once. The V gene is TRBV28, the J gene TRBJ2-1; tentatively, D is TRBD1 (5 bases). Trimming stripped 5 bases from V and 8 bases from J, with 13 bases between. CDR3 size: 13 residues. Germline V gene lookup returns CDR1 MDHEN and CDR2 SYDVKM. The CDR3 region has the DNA TGTGCCAGCAGTCCGACAGTTCCGGATGAGCAGTTCTTC. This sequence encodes CASSPTVPDEQFF.

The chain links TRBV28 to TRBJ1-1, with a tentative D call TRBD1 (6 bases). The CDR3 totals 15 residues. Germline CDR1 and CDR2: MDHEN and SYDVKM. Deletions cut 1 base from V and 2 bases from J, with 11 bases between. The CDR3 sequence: CASSLLRGANTEAFF. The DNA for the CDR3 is TGTGCCAGCAGTTTATTACGGGGGGCAAACACTGAAGCTTTCTTT.

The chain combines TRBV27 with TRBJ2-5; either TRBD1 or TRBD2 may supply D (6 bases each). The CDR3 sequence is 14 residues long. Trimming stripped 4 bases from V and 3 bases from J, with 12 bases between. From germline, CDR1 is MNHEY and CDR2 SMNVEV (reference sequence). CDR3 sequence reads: CASSSRGGEETQYF. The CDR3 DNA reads TGTGCCAGCAGTTCCAGGGGAGGTGAAGAGACCCAGTACTTC.